The rows below give T cell receptor beta chains drawn from one sample of a study of blood T cell repertoires in COVID-19. Some clones are missing from TCRdb's copy, which holds only in-frame ones; the method was immunoSEQ multiplex PCR. This sample has hundreds of thousands of clones, with approximately 90% found just once. The material sequenced was peripheral blood. These TCRs come from a young woman who had recovered from COVID-19. CDR3s include the opening cysteine and the closing phenylalanine or tryptophan. Fields, in order: J gene, V gene, CDR3 protein.

TRBJ1-1	TRBV6-5	CASTIQQNTEAFF
TRBJ1-1	TRBV6-2/TRBV6-3	CASSYAQEGTIF
TRBJ2-3	TRBV9	CASSHPTRVSLSTDTQYF
TRBJ1-2	TRBV5-1	CASSPRQGNYGYTF
TRBJ1-2	TRBV3-1/TRBV3-2	CASSQGAANYGYTF
TRBJ2-1	TRBV5-3	CARSLLNHEGGEQFF
TRBJ2-3	TRBV3-1/TRBV3-2	CASSQMGRTDTQYF
TRBJ2-3	TRBV29-1	CSVQLTWAGADTQYF
TRBJ2-7	TRBV9	CASSVGADSYEQYF
TRBJ2-7	TRBV19	CASSIDPAGEQYF
TRBJ2-7	TRBV10-3	CAISEGAGGSYEQYF
TRBJ1-1	TRBV25-1	CASSEYPQNTEAFF
TRBJ1-4	TRBV11-2	CASSFTGVTNEKLFF
TRBJ1-3	TRBV18	CASSLGQAGNTIYF
TRBJ2-5	TRBV27	CASSLWTGGERETQYF
TRBJ2-7	TRBV27	CASSLLGGSGYEQYF